One and the same sample provided the 6 T cell receptor beta chains below, sequenced in a study of naive and memory T cell subsets. Overall study results and limits: Possibly reflecting memory cells re-expressing CD45RA, a few larger clonotypes occurred in naive repertoires, especially CD8.

An equimolar mix of two oligonucleotides served as the beta constant-region primer for TRBC1 and TRBC2. Nested alpha and beta constant-region primers with the SP2 primer drove four PCR rounds on ligated cDNA. Each CDR3 protein gets one entry after TCRdb re-called the UMI-ligation and nested PCR reads with MiXCR. The table records around 160,000 distinct CDR3 sequences, over 20% of them present only once. No antigens are known for them. Sequencing was carried out using naive CD4+ T cells from blood. These receptors all come from a human donor in good health.

This clonotype was recorded at least ten times. The chain is built from TRBV3-1 and TRBJ2-7; D unresolved. The CDR3 runs 13 residues. Germline assignment: CDR1 LGHDT and CDR2 YNNKEL (reference sequence). Between the trimmed V and J ends, which lost 1 base and 1 base, there was a span of 5 bases. The CDR3 is CASSQGWSYEQYF. In nucleotides, the CDR3 is TGTGCCAGCAGCCAAGGGTGGTCCTACGAGCAGTACTTC.

This chain joins TRBV18 and TRBJ2-1, with 7 bases matching TRBD2. Germline V lookup: CDR1 KGHSH, CDR2 LQKENI. After removal of 1 base from V and 6 bases from J, the junction contained 9 bases not matched to a gene. The CDR3 spans 16 residues. CDR3 DNA sequence: TGTGCCAGCTCACCACGTTCTAGCGGAACAATCAATGAGCAGTTCTTC. It encodes CASSPRSSGTINEQFF. The whole variable domain, remainder taken from reference TRBV18 and TRBJ2-1, is NAGVMQNPRHLVRRRGQEARLRCSPMKGHSHVYWYRQLPEEGLKFMVYLQKENIIDESGMPKERFSAEFPKEGPSILRIQQVVRGDSAAYFCASSPRSSGTINEQFFGPGTRLTVL.

There are a few counts of this clonotype. The V gene is TRBV10-3, the J gene TRBJ2-2, with 9 bases fitting TRBD1. This CDR3 is built from 18 residues. The germline gives CDR1 ENHRY, CDR2 SYGVKD. Losses at the gene ends were 0 bases for V and 6 bases for J; bases not matched to a gene: 11. This CDR3 reads CAISESSGQGPFPGELFF. CDR3 DNA sequence: TGTGCCATCAGTGAGTCCTCGGGACAGGGTCCGTTTCCCGGGGAGCTGTTTTTT.

With regard to this clonotype: Since a much larger clone is just one base distant, this may be a read error. The chain joins TRBV20-1 to TRBJ2-1; D may be TRBD2 (5 bases). V lost 6 bases, J lost 2 bases, and 20 bases lay in between. The CDR3 consists of 16 residues. Germline loops: CDR1 DFQATT, CDR2 SNEGSKA (reference sequence). The CDR3 spells CSAHSRRRSPYNEQFF. CDR3 sequence (DNA): TGCAGTGCACATTCTAGGAGGAGGAGTCCCTACAATGAGCAGTTCTTC.

This rearrangement joins TRBV7-3 to TRBJ2-1; 16 bases match TRBD2. Germline V CDR1 and CDR2: SGHTA, FQGTGA. This CDR3 has 18 residues. V lost 3 bases and J lost 3; bases outside the gene matches: 5. The CDR3 reads CASSLGLAGGTIYNEQFF. The CDR3 region has the DNA TGTGCCAGCAGCTTGGGACTAGCGGGAGGGACCATCTACAATGAGCAGTTCTTC.

J is TRBJ2-1 and V is TRBV28; 9 bases are a match to TRBD1. V lost 4 bases and J lost 7; bases outside the gene matches: 5. This CDR3 has 14 residues. Looked up from germline, CDR1 is MDHEN and CDR2 is SYDVKM. This CDR3 is CASSWDRVRNEQFF. The DNA of the CDR3 is TGTGCCAGCAGTTGGGACAGGGTTAGAAATGAGCAGTTCTTC.